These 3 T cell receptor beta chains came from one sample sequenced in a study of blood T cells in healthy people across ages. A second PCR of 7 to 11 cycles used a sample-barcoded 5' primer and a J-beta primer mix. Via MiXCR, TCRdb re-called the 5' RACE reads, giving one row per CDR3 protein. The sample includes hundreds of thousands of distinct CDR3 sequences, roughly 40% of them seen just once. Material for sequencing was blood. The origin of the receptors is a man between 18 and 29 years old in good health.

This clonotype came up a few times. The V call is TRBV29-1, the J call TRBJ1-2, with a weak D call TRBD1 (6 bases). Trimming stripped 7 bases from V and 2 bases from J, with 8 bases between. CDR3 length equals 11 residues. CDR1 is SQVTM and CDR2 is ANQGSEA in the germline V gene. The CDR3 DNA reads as TGCAGCGCTGACAGGAACTATGGCTACACCTTC. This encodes CSADRNYGYTF.

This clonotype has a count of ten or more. In DNA form, the CDR3 reads TGTGCCAGCAGTTTGGGAGGGTGGGGGGCCTACGAGCAGTACTTC. Encoded protein: CASSLGGWGAYEQYF. V usage is TRBV27 and J usage is TRBJ2-7, with 7 positions matching TRBD2. Germline CDR1 and CDR2: MNHEY and SMNVEV (reference sequence). The ends lost 3 bases at V and 2 bases at J; junction bases unmatched: 7. This CDR3 region has 15 residues.

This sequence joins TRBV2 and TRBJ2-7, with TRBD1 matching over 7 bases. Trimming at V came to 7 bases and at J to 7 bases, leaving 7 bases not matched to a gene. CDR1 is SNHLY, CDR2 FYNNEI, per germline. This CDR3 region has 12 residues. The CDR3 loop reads CASMGQTEEQYF. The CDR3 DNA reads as TGTGCCAGCATGGGACAGACTGAGGAGCAGTACTTC.